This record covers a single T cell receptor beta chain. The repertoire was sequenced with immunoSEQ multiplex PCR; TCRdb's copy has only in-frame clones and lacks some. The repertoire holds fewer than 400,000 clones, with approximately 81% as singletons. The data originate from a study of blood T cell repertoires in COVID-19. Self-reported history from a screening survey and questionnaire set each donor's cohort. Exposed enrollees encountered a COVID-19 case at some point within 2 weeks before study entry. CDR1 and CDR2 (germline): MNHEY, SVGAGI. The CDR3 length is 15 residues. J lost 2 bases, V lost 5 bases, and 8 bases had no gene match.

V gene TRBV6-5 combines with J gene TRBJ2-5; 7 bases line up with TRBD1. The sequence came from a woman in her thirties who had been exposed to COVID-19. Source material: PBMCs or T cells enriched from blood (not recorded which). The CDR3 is CASSLVGRGQETQYF. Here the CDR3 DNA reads TGTGCCAGCAGTCTGGTGGGCAGGGGGCAAGAGACCCAGTACTTC.